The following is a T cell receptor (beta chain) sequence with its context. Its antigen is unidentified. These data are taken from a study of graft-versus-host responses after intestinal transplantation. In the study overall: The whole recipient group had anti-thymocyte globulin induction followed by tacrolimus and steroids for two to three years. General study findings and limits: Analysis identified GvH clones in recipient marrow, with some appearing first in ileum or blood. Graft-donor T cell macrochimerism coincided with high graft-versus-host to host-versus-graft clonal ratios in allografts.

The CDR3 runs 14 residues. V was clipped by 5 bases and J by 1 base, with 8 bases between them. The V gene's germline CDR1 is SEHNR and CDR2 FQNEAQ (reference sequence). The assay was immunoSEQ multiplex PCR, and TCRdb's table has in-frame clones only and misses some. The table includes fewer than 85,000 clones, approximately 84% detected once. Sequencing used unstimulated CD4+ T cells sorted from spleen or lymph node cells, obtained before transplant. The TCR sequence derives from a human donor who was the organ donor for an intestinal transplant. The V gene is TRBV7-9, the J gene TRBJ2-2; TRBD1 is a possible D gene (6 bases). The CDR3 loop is CASSEQGNTGELFF. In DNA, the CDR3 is TGTGCCAGCAGCGAACAGGGGAACACCGGGGAGCTGTTTTTT.